This is a list of T cell receptor beta chains from one sample in a study of T cell changes during pregnancy in multiple sclerosis. TCRdb keeps only in-frame clones here, not all; method: immunoSEQ multiplex PCR. Of 35,000 to 45,000 clones listed, nearly 90% were seen once; the top ten hold roughly 4%. The sequenced sample was CD8+ T cells from peripheral blood mononuclear cells, obtained in the first trimester of pregnancy. The receptors stem from a female donor with multiple sclerosis, enrolled in a pregnancy study. Each CDR3 is given with its conserved first and last residue. The order of the fields is CDR3 length, V gene, J gene, CDR3 protein.

>16|TRBV19|TRBJ2-3
CASSIAPGQGSDTQYF
>16|TRBV2|TRBJ2-2
CASSDRGHRGTGELFF
>13|TRBV10-3|TRBJ1-1
CAISDEVDTEAFF
>14|TRBV6-5|TRBJ2-5
CASSYALVRETQYF
>15|TRBV5-1|TRBJ2-1
CASSLTSGGYNEQFF
>14|TRBV5-1|TRBJ2-7
CASSYGTGSYEQYF
>13|TRBV27|TRBJ2-7
CASSPRRGYEQYF
>15|TRBV9|TRBJ2-7
CASSVEGQPSYEQYF
>16|TRBV15|TRBJ2-2
CATSRDPAGGFGELFF
>14|TRBV27|TRBJ1-2
CASSLGVAGVGYTF
>15|TRBV9|TRBJ2-7
CASSADRGPNHEQYF
>18|TRBV2|TRBJ1-3
CASSEAPGQSILRNTIYF
>16|TRBV27|TRBJ1-2
CASSFDSFGPNYGYTF
>17|TRBV4-3|TRBJ1-6
CASSQRDTSSYNSPLHF
>15|TRBV27|TRBJ2-5
CASSLSGGVGETQYF
>15|TRBV19|TRBJ1-2
CASSATGVSAYGYTF
>14|TRBV12-5|TRBJ1-1
CASGLPNTHTEAFF
>16|TRBV7-8|TRBJ2-3
CASSPGLAGGRDTQYF
>15|TRBV19|TRBJ2-7
CASSIGTSFSYEQYF
>13|TRBV5-4|TRBJ2-2
CASSILGTGELFF
>15|TRBV6-1|TRBJ2-3
CASSGLAGGSDTQYF
>13|TRBV6-5|TRBJ1-2
CASSRDTYYGYTF
>17|TRBV23-1|TRBJ2-7
CASSQPIGQGGSYEQYF
>15|TRBV6-5|TRBJ1-1
CASSPGVVVNTEAFF
>16|TRBV9|TRBJ2-7
CASSPDVAGGRYEQYF
>11|TRBV9|TRBJ1-2
CASGGDYGYTF
>18|TRBV5-1|TRBJ1-3
CASSPRYEIQGSGNTIYF
>15|TRBV27|TRBJ1-2
CASSPSGGGDYGYTF
>15|TRBV9|TRBJ2-5
CASSVGEGEQETQYF
>15|TRBV10-3|TRBJ2-1
CAIRDQGSGQHLQFF
>13|TRBV9|TRBJ2-5
CASSPPGQETQYF
>15|TRBV4-3|TRBJ2-7
CASSQEASGDYEQYF
>15|TRBV6-1|TRBJ1-1
CASSVDRGGITEAFF
>16|TRBV7-9|TRBJ2-3
CASSAPLAGMTDTQYF
>19|TRBV27|TRBJ2-5
CASSLFPGLAGSEGETQYF
>14|TRBV29-1|TRBJ2-2
CSVEAGGISGELFF
>16|TRBV7-8|TRBJ1-2
CASSPEVNRGDYGYTF
>16|TRBV19|TRBJ1-5
CASSPEEGRWDQPQHF
>18|TRBV7-2|TRBJ2-3
CASSPRLAGGRDTDTQYF
>12|TRBV27|TRBJ2-1
CASSLLGSEQFF
>18|TRBV5-4|TRBJ1-1
CASSPLSGPGQGVGEAFF
>16|TRBV4-1|TRBJ2-3
CASSQDRGASTDTQYF
>14|TRBV7-6|TRBJ2-3
CASSLRGGTDTQYF
>15|TRBV9|TRBJ2-1
CASSVKAGGYNEQFF
>15|TRBV4-3|TRBJ2-7
CASSQDGGHTWEQYF
>16|TRBV25-1|TRBJ1-2
CASSGPIQGANYGYTF
>16|TRBV9|TRBJ1-1
CASSVAALGRGREAFF
>13|TRBV30|TRBJ1-1
CAWSELRNTEAFF
>17|TRBV7-8|TRBJ2-4
CASRPRGRGATKNIQYF
>15|TRBV27|TRBJ2-3
CASSLRTFGTDTQYF
>14|TRBV9|TRBJ2-1
CASSVAVGVNEQFF
>11|TRBV7-9|TRBJ2-6
CASSLFPVLTF